This TCR beta chain was recorded in a study of early T cells in non-severe SARS-CoV-2 infection. Turning to the study itself: The sequenced material was bulk RNA from unsorted whole blood, and its chains were unpaired. Study-wide points: Matches to VDJdb favored anti-spike CD8 responses and missed private and CD4 specificities.

V lost 5 bases to trimming and J lost 3 bases, with 19 bases between them. The CDR3 loop spans 15 amino acids. CDR1 and CDR2 (germline): SQVTM, ANQGSEA. Individual cDNA molecules received unique molecular identifiers. MiXCR was run by TCRdb on the 5' RACE reads, yielding one entry per CDR3 protein. The sample holds about 64,000 distinct CDR3 sequences, around 20% seen once. This clonotype was seen a handful of times. Its specificity is unknown. The V gene is TRBV29-1, the J gene TRBJ1-2, with a tentative D call TRBD1 (6 bases). The source is an adult who was a healthcare worker with PCR-confirmed SARS-CoV-2 infection or an uninfected control (not recorded which). This material consisted of whole blood, taken at baseline. CDR3 DNA: TGCAGCGTTAGGGTACAGGGTAGGAGGGACTATGGCTACACCTTC. Its translation: CSVRVQGRRDYGYTF.